The clone carrying this T cell receptor (beta chain) turned up a few times. The antigen is not known. This sample's treatment: roughly 11-day PBMC culture with coronavirus spike peptide pools or control peptides (ViraFEST assay). Sequencing of DNA taken from cultured CD4+ T cells relied on the Oncomine TCR Beta short-read assay. TCRdb independently ran MiXCR on the PCR reads; one entry per CDR3 protein. The sample consists of over 15,000 distinct CDR3 sequences, roughly 51% of them appearing once. This record belongs to a study of vaccination and CD4 T cells after COVID-19. Germline assignment: CDR1 SGHTA and CDR2 FQGNSA. V was clipped by 4 bases and J by 7 bases; unmatched bases: 6. The length of the CDR3 is 15 residues.

The rearrangement joins TRBV7-2 to TRBJ1-4; TRBD1 aligns across 10 bases. Material for sequencing was CD4+ T cells from blood, cultured in vitro. The TCR sequence derives from a human donor who had recovered from COVID-19. CDR3 region: CASSSYGQGGEKLFF. Here the CDR3 DNA reads TGTGCCAGCAGCTCCTACGGACAGGGGGGTGAAAAACTGTTTTTT.